This entry lists 5 T cell receptor beta chains sequenced from one sample in a study of tumor and adjacent non-tumor tissue in lung cancer. A modified ARM-PCR protocol with three rounds of nested PCR amplified TCRbeta. TCRdb independently ran MiXCR on the multiplex PCR reads; one entry per CDR3 protein. Among 90,000 to 100,000 distinct CDR3 sequences listed, 80% were seen once. The template was RNA from unsorted bulk tissue. The normal lung tissue was taken more than 3 cm from the tumor edge. Sequencing used distant non-tumor lung tissue. The receptors were sampled from a man aged 60-69 years with small cell lung cancer.

A note on this clonotype: Given a much more abundant clone one base away, this may be a read error. The chain links TRBV5-4 to TRBJ2-1; no reliable D call. The length of the CDR3 is 14 residues. Germline-derived CDR1 and CDR2 are SGHNT and YYREEE (reference sequence). CDR3 in DNA: TGTGCCAGCAGCCACAGTAACTCCTGCAATGAGCAGTTCTTC. This sequence encodes CASSHSNSCNEQFF.

CDR3 in amino acids: CSVEAWTAAKQYF. The CDR3 nucleotides are TGCAGCGTTGAAGCCTGGACAGCAGCTAAGCAGTATTTT. The chain recombines TRBV29-1 with TRBJ2-3, with D perhaps matching TRBD1 (6 bases). The germline V gene encodes CDR1 SQVTM and CDR2 ANQGSEA. The CDR3 is made up of 13 amino acids. V lost 1 base and J lost 11, with 16 bases in between.

Details on this clonotype: One junction end disagrees with the germline gene, perhaps due to a read error. V is TRBV6-1 and J is TRBJ2-1, with TRBD2 as a possible D gene (5 bases). Germline-derived CDR1 and CDR2 are MNHNS and SASEGT. The CDR3 has 16 amino acids. The CDR3 region has the DNA TGTGCCAGTAGCTCTCATCGGGATGGTGCTTACAATGAACAGTTCTTC. Translated: CASSSHRDGAYNEQFF.

A word on this clonotype: One end of the junction does not line up with germline, which may come from a read error. The chain uses TRBV11-2 and TRBJ2-1; D is perhaps TRBD1 (5 bases). Looked up from germline, CDR1 is SGHAT and CDR2 is FQNNGV. CDR3 length: 14 residues. This CDR3 is CVSSLEAGLVKRFF. The DNA of the CDR3 is TGTGTCAGCAGCTTAGAGGCAGGGTTGGTTAAGCGGTTCTTC. Full variable domain (rest looked up from reference TRBV11-2 and TRBJ2-1): EAGVAQSPRYKIIEKRQSVAFWCNPISGHATLYWYQQILGQGPKLLIQFQNNGVVDDSQLPKDRFSAERLKGVDSTLKIQPAKLEDSAVYLCVSSLEAGLVKRFFGPGTRLTVL.

This clonotype ranks as medium-sized. This sequence joins TRBV28 and TRBJ2-7; TRBD1 agrees at 9 bases. Germline CDR1 MDHEN, CDR2 SYDVKM. The CDR3 covers 16 residues. With 5 bases clipped from V and 2 bases from J, the junction kept 10 bases outside the gene matches. The CDR3 here is CASSREGRDRAYEQYF. CDR3 in DNA: TGTGCCAGCAGTCGGGAAGGTCGGGACAGGGCCTACGAGCAGTACTTC.